This T cell receptor beta chain was identified in a study of early stage breast cancer tumors. Study conclusions and caveats: Commonly generated sequences made up most enriched TCRB sequences shared between patients. Bulk DNA sequencing of unsorted cells missed chain pairing and markers. Comparing each tissue with blood distinguished tumor from normal in about 90% of the 16 patients.

Measured with immunoSEQ multiplex PCR; TCRdb has only the in-frame clones, and not every one. The profile covers roughly 30,000 clones, with roughly four fifths appearing a single time and 10% taken by the ten largest. CDR1 LNHDA and CDR2 SQIVND come from the germline V gene (reference sequence). The CDR3 is 14 residues long. V lost 7 bases, J lost 1 base, and 13 bases lay in between. This clone was detected only a few times. No antigen is known for it. Roughly 18-55 mg of tissue was diced for each tumor. The V and J genes are TRBV19 and TRBJ1-1; no clear D. The clonotype originates from a person aged 30-39 years with breast cancer. The sample consisted of breast tumor tissue. CDR3 nucleotides: TGTGCCAGTAAGGTAGGAGGTGGGAACACTGAAGCTTTCTTT. Its protein is CASKVGGGNTEAFF. The whole variable domain, filled in from reference TRBV19 and TRBJ1-1, reads DGGITQSPKYLFRKEGQNVTLSCEQNLNHDAMYWYRQDPGQGLRLIYYSQIVNDFQKGDIAEGYSVSREKKESFPLTVTSAQKNPTAFYLCASKVGGGNTEAFFGQGTRLTVV.